This T cell receptor beta chain was sequenced for a study of Graves' ophthalmopathy and Graves' hyperthyroidism (dated by TCRdb to 2016 to 2019). The study in broad terms: Peripheral blood was collected at initial diagnosis, prior to any treatment. To tell Graves' ophthalmopathy apart from Graves' hyperthyroidism, and to predict which patients would progress to ophthalmopathy, the study relied on TCR beta repertoire signatures. In total, approximately 130 blood samples were TCR-sequenced: under 45 ophthalmopathy, under 80 hyperthyroidism and roughly 17 hyperthyroidism-to-ophthalmopathy patients. To explore V-J signatures that separate ophthalmopathy from hyperthyroidism, a discovery set of about a hundred patients was enrolled, consisting of 43 with ophthalmopathy and roughly 59 with stable hyperthyroidism. For independent validation, a separate cohort was made up of 18 hyperthyroidism patients plus 17 patients who later progressed from hyperthyroidism to ophthalmopathy. In more than 5 hyperthyroidism patients, the T-cell repertoire of thyroid tissue was compared with the T-cell repertoire of blood. Following sampling, methimazole starting at 30 mg daily was administered to hyperthyroidism patients, and high-dose intravenous methylprednisolone was administered to ophthalmopathy patients. Overall study results and their limits: In validation, the model predicted ophthalmopathy progression with less than 71% sensitivity and approximately 78% specificity; some 13 predicted patients were CT-confirmed with GO in a median of approximately 6.5 months. Most expanded thyroid clonotypes with a frequency above 0.001 also appeared in blood, which suggests that blood repertoires may reflect the immune response in the thyroid. Sample size was not predetermined statistically, and investigators were not blinded to group allocation. Ophthalmopathy was separated from stable hyperthyroidism by the 13-signature model with about 90% sensitivity and about 83% specificity in cross-validation and with 80%/75% in the test set.

The CDR3 runs 15 residues from the cysteine to the phenylalanine. Just the 45-base CDR3 DNA is kept, in frame starting at base 1. V is trimmed back by 5 bases and J by 1 base, and the junction contains 2 bases that no gene match accounts for. In the germline V gene (reference sequence), CDR1 corresponds to SEHNR and CDR2 to FQNEAQ. TCR beta CDR3 regions were amplified from RNA transcripts for repertoire sequencing. The first round was an RT-PCR using HTBI primers with the Qiagen OneStep RT-PCR kit, and this first round was followed by a second-round multiplex PCR, then size selection and purification. Sequencing of the libraries was carried out on an Illumina HiSeq2000 in paired-end mode with 100 bp reads. The original methods were these. SOAPnuke was used to process the reads, removing any read that contained adapters or uncalled bases, had a mean Phred below 15, or lacked an exact match to the constant primer or identifier. High-quality paired reads were merged with COPE v1.2.5. Each unique nucleotide sequence was treated as a clonotype, and MiTCR v1.1 was used to align the clonotypes to the IMGT TRB V, D and J references. The analysis was limited to V-J combinations with a frequency above 0.0001, which together covered over 99% of the repertoires. For each V-J combination, a TCR clonal expansion and chaos score was defined as F50 clonal expansion divided by the chaos observed in the TCRdist matrix. Welch's t-statistics and random forest were used to reduce features to about a dozen V-J combinations, which were fed into a naive Bayes classifier. The Morisita-Horn index was used to measure how similar the thyroid and blood repertoires were. The public reads were run again by TCRdb, first through fastp at Q25 and then through MiXCR, and only productive beta chains were kept. Each CDR3 protein gets just one entry, which takes the most common genes and DNA from the rows behind it. The V and J calls, along with clone size, are taken from TCRdb and not from the paper's own processing. The sample profile shows hundreds of thousands of distinct CDR3 sequences; 40% of them were found once. 44% of the sample is held by the ten biggest clonotypes.

Details on this clonotype: What antigen it recognizes has not been identified. The input lacks base qualities; no much larger clone sits a single base away.

Ophthalmopathy patients had moderately to severely active disease, Clinical Activity Score of at least 3, NOSPECS grade of at least 4, and disease duration under 3 months. Patients with other autoimmune diseases, uncontrolled infections, pregnancy or lactation were excluded. Clinical symptoms, serum thyroxine, TRAb, thyroid ultrasound and orbital computed tomography formed the basis of the diagnosis. Using Ficoll-Paque density gradient centrifugation, PBMCs were isolated from 9 to 10 ml of fresh peripheral blood. Trizol reagent was used to extract the total RNA, and its quality was then checked on an Agilent 2100 Bioanalyzer.

The specimen was peripheral blood. The TCR comes from an adult man with Graves' ophthalmopathy. The chain uses TRBV7-9 and TRBJ1-4; 9 bases in between match TRBD1. The CDR3 here reads CASSGQGQTNEKLFF. The base sequence is TGTGCCAGCAGCGGACAGGGGCAAACTAATGAAAAACTGTTTTTT.